The 14 T cell receptor beta chains reported below all come from one sample, sequenced in a study of cytomegalovirus exposure and HLA in healthy donors. PCR involved 60 Vbeta and 13 Jbeta primers. The protocol was immunoSEQ multiplex PCR, while the TCRdb copy is restricted to in-frame clones and leaves out a portion. This sample carries roughly 140,000 clones, roughly three quarters of them seen once, and the ten largest clones take around 2.9%. The sequenced sample consisted of PBMCs. All receptors come from a female donor in good health and CMV-seronegative.

The chain links TRBV6-1 to TRBJ1-1; the D gene is possibly TRBD1 (5 bases). This CDR3 has 13 amino acids. V gave up 4 bases and J gave up 0 bases, with 6 bases separating them. Germline-derived CDR1 and CDR2 are MNHNS and SASEGT. The CDR3 loop reads CASSGQLNTEAFF. The CDR3 nucleotides read TGTGCCAGCAGTGGACAGCTGAACACTGAAGCTTTCTTT.

This chain links TRBV4-3 with TRBJ1-2, with D unresolved. This CDR3 contains 14 residues. The germline CDR1 and CDR2 sequences are LGHNA and YSLEER. V lost 1 base and J 7 bases, leaving 13 bases between the germline ends. CDR3 sequence (DNA): TGCGCCAGCAGCCAAGTAGCGCAGGCGGCTGGCTACACCTTC. It translates to CASSQVAQAAGYTF.

This chain connects TRBV7-9 to TRBJ2-1; tentative D call: TRBD1 (5 bases). The CDR3 loop spans 14 amino acids. Germline V gene data show CDR1 as SEHNR and CDR2 as FQNEAQ (reference sequence). The V end was cut by 2 bases, the J end by 2 bases, with 7 bases between. The CDR3 bases are TGTGCCAGCAGCTTACAGGGCCCCTACAATGAGCAGTTCTTC. It encodes CASSLQGPYNEQFF.

The rearrangement uses TRBV19 and TRBJ1-3; D is possibly TRBD1 (6 bases). Trimming removed 9 bases from V and 4 bases from J, with 16 bases in between. This CDR3 comprises 14 residues. CDR1 and CDR2 (germline): LNHDA, SQIVND (reference sequence). CDR3 nucleotides: TGTGCCAGCCACGCAGGGACAACCGGAAACACCATATATTTT. Its translation: CASHAGTTGNTIYF.

V usage is TRBV21-1 and J usage is TRBJ2-1; TRBD2 is the table's D call, not checked against the DNA. TRBV21-1 is recorded as a pseudogene. The CDR3 runs to 14 residues. CDR3 nucleotides: TGTGCCACCGGGCCGGGGAGCCGGCCCAATGAGCAGTTCTTC. This sequence encodes CATGPGSRPNEQFF.

This clone has just one count. The chain is built from TRBV7-9 and TRBJ2-1; TRBD2 aligns across 9 bases. The CDR3 sequence is 16 residues long. With V trimmed by 7 bases and J by 7 bases, 14 bases remained unmatched. CDR1 is SEHNR, CDR2 FQNEAQ, per germline (reference sequence). The CDR3 region is CASIPLPSGDRNEQFF. The DNA of the CDR3 is TGTGCCAGCATCCCTCTTCCTAGCGGGGATAGAAATGAGCAGTTCTTC.

The chain recombines TRBV28 with TRBJ1-1; a possible D gene is TRBD1 (6 bases). The V gene lost 1 base and the J gene lost 4 bases, with 19 bases spanning the gap. This CDR3 has 17 residues. From germline, CDR1 is MDHEN and CDR2 SYDVKM. CDR3 sequence reads: CASSLSGRGFLGTEAFF. The CDR3 DNA follows: TGTGCCAGCAGTTTATCCGGCAGGGGATTCTTAGGCACTGAAGCTTTCTTT.

V and J are TRBV27 and TRBJ2-7, with a tentative D call TRBD1 (6 bases). CDR3 length: 15 amino acids. Germline V CDR1 and CDR2: MNHEY, SMNVEV (reference sequence). The ends were cut back, 2 bases at V and 3 bases at J, with 14 bases in the middle. The CDR3 DNA follows: TGTGCCAGCAGTTTAATAAGTCAGGGGTTCTACGAGCAGTACTTC. It is translated as CASSLISQGFYEQYF.

The genes are TRBV28 and TRBJ2-2; tentatively, D is TRBD1 (5 bases). Germline V gene sequence: CDR1 MDHEN, CDR2 SYDVKM. The CDR3 spans 16 residues. Deletions cut 4 bases from V and 4 bases from J, with 16 bases between. The CDR3 nucleotides are TGTGCCAGCAGTTCCAGGGTACGCGAGATCACCGGGGAGCTGTTTTTT. Protein: CASSSRVREITGELFF. The full variable domain, rest sourced from reference TRBV28 and TRBJ2-2, is DVKVTQSSRYLVKRTGEKVFLECVQDMDHENMFWYRQDPGLGLRLIYFSYDVKMKEKGDIPEGYSVSREKKERFSLILESASTNQTSMYLCASSSRVREITGELFFGEGSRLTVL.

The chain joins TRBV6-5 to TRBJ1-3, with 7 bases that match TRBD1. The CDR3 length is 14 residues. The V segment lost 6 bases and the J segment 0 bases; nucleotides outside the gene matches: 2. The germline gives CDR1 MNHEY, CDR2 SVGAGI. CDR3 DNA sequence: TGTGCCAGCAGGGGGGACAGCTCTGGAAACACCATATATTTT. Protein product: CASRGDSSGNTIYF.

The chain combines TRBV7-6 with TRBJ2-1, with 7 bases aligning to TRBD2. The CDR3 extends over 16 amino acids. Germline V gives CDR1 SGHVS, CDR2 FNYEAQ. Trimming took 4 bases from V and 5 from J; bases not matched to a gene: 11. In DNA form, the CDR3 reads TGTGCCAGCAGCTCCCCCTGGGCTAGCGGAGACAATGAGCAGTTCTTC. It is translated as CASSSPWASGDNEQFF.

This clone was detected a few times. The chain links TRBV7-2 to TRBJ2-5; 8 bases agree with TRBD2. CDR3 length equals 16 residues. The germline V gene has CDR1 SGHTA and CDR2 FQGNSA. The V segment lost 2 bases and the J segment 5 bases; nucleotides outside the gene matches: 10. The CDR3 coding sequence is TGTGCCAGCAGCTTATATTCCGGGGGGGCGGGCGAGACCCAGTACTTC. This gives the protein CASSLYSGGAGETQYF.

This chain links TRBV27 with TRBJ1-1, with TRBD1 matching 7 bases. The V gene's germline CDR1 is MNHEY and CDR2 SMNVEV (reference sequence). The CDR3 is made up of 17 amino acids. Trimming cost V 5 bases and J 0 bases; bases outside gene matches: 12. The CDR3 is CASSTNRDSALNTEAFF. Here the CDR3 DNA reads TGTGCCAGCAGTACTAACCGGGACAGCGCTTTGAACACTGAAGCTTTCTTT.

This clone came up a few times. The chain employs TRBV28 and TRBJ2-6, with 8 bases identical to TRBD1. CDR1 is MDHEN and CDR2 is SYDVKM in the germline V gene. Germline trimming cut 6 bases from V and 4 bases from J; bases unmatched to any gene: 5. The CDR3 runs 15 residues. The CDR3 DNA reads as TGTGCCAGCAGCCCAGGGGGCTCCGGGGCCAACGTCCTGACTTTC. This codes for CASSPGGSGANVLTF.